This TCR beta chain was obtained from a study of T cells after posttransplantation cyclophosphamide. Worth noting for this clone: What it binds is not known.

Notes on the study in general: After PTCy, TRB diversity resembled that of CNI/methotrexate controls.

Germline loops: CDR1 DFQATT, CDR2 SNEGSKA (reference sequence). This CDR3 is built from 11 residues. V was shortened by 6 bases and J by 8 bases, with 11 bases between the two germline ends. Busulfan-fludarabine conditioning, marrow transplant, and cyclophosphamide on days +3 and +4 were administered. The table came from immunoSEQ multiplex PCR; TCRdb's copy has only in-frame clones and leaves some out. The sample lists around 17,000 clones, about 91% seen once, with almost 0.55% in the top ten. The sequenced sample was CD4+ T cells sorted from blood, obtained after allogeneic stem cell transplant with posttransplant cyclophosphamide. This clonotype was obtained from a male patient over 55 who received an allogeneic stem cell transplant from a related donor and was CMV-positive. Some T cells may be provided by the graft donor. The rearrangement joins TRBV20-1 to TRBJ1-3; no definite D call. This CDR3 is CSAARWDTIYF. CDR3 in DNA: TGCAGTGCCGCTAGGTGGGACACCATATATTTT.